The 17 T cell receptor beta chains given below trace back to one sample, sequenced in a study of blood T cell repertoires in COVID-19. Data came from immunoSEQ multiplex PCR; TCRdb stores just in-frame clones and leaves some out. The sample lists roughly 180,000 clones, 81% occurring once. The specimen was peripheral blood. These receptors were collected from a woman between 40 and 55 years old with COVID-19, enrolled during active disease.

The chain carries TRBV14 and TRBJ2-7, with a possible D match to TRBD2 (6 bases). Looked up from germline, CDR1 is SGHDN and CDR2 is FVKESK. With 4 bases removed from V and 3 bases from J, the gap between germline ends came to 16 bases. This CDR3 has 15 amino acids. CDR3 coding DNA: TGTGCCAGCAGCCTTTTAGCTAGCGAGCTCTACGAGCAGTACTTC. Encoded protein: CASSLLASELYEQYF.

This chain links TRBV5-1 with TRBJ1-1, with TRBD1 matching over 8 bases. Germline V gene lookup returns CDR1 SGHRS and CDR2 YFSETQ. The junction had 5 bases not matched to a gene; V was cut back by 0 bases and J by 4 bases. This CDR3 is 15 amino acids long. As DNA, the CDR3 is TGCGCCAGCAGCTTGGAGGGACAGGCATTCACTGAAGCTTTCTTT. Translated, it gives CASSLEGQAFTEAFF.

The V and J genes are TRBV19 and TRBJ2-1; the match to TRBD2 covers 8 bases. The trim removed 7 bases at V and 7 bases at J, leaving 6 bases unmatched. The germline CDR1 and CDR2 sequences are LNHDA and SQIVND (reference sequence). This CDR3 spans 13 amino acids. The CDR3 here is CASTQSGGNEQFF. CDR3 coding DNA: TGTGCCAGTACCCAATCGGGGGGGAATGAGCAGTTCTTC. The full variable domain, completed using reference TRBV19 and TRBJ2-1, is DGGITQSPKYLFRKEGQNVTLSCEQNLNHDAMYWYRQDPGQGLRLIYYSQIVNDFQKGDIAEGYSVSREKKESFPLTVTSAQKNPTAFYLCASTQSGGNEQFFGPGTRLTVL.

The chain carries TRBV4-2 and TRBJ2-5; TRBD2 agrees at 10 bases. The CDR3 runs 14 residues. Germline V gives CDR1 LGHNA, CDR2 YNFKEQ. V gave up 4 bases and J gave up 3 bases; unmatched junction bases: 2. The CDR3 sequence: CASSPSGSKETQYF. CDR3 coding DNA: TGTGCCAGCAGCCCTAGCGGGAGTAAAGAGACCCAGTACTTC.

V is TRBV28 and J is TRBJ2-6; a weak D match, TRBD1 (6 bases). V was clipped by 2 bases and J by 3 bases, with 8 bases between them. The CDR3 loop spans 15 amino acids. Germline CDR1 and CDR2: MDHEN and SYDVKM. CDR3 sequence reads: CASSLGGGGANVLTF. The DNA of the CDR3 is TGTGCCAGCAGTTTAGGGGGCGGTGGGGCCAACGTCCTGACTTTC.

The gene calls are TRBV9 and TRBJ2-5; D possibly corresponds to TRBD1 (9 bases). V was clipped by 3 bases and J by 5 bases, with 17 bases between them. Germline CDR1 and CDR2: SGDLS and YYNGEE. The CDR3 is 15 amino acids. CDR3 DNA sequence: TGTGCCAGCAGCGCCACAGGGGGCGGGGGGGAGACCCAGTACTTC. It codes for CASSATGGGGETQYF. Full variable domain (rest looked up from reference TRBV9 and TRBJ2-5): DSGVTQTPKHLITATGQRVTLRCSPRSGDLSVYWYQQSLDQGLQFLIQYYNGEERAKGNILERFSAQQFPDLHSELNLSSLELGDSALYFCASSATGGGGETQYFGPGTRLLVL.

In this sample, this clone turned up once. This sequence joins TRBV25-1 and TRBJ2-3; possibly TRBD2 for D (6 bases). The CDR3 is 13 residues long. Germline assignment: CDR1 MGHDK and CDR2 SYGVNS. V was shortened by 3 bases and J by 4 bases, with 8 bases between the two germline ends. The CDR3 sequence is CASSEVAADTQYF. CDR3 bases: TGTGCCAGCAGTGAGGTAGCGGCAGATACGCAGTATTTT.

V is TRBV27 and J is TRBJ2-7; 10 nucleotides align to TRBD2. Trimming at V came to 5 bases and at J to 6 bases, leaving 10 bases not matched to a gene. In germline, CDR1 is MNHEY, CDR2 SMNVEV (reference sequence). The CDR3 totals 15 residues. CDR3 in amino acids: CASSASPGLAIEQYF. The DNA of the CDR3 is TGTGCCAGCAGTGCCTCACCGGGACTAGCGATCGAGCAGTACTTC.

The chain couples TRBV20-1 to TRBJ2-1; 11 bases match TRBD2. The CDR3 loop spans 18 amino acids. Trimming removed 3 bases from V and 0 bases from J; junction bases left unmatched: 10. Germline V lookup: CDR1 DFQATT, CDR2 SNEGSKA (reference sequence). The CDR3, as DNA: TGCAGTGCTAGTAAACTAGCGGGAGAACGAACCTCCTACAATGAGCAGTTCTTC. Its protein product is CSASKLAGERTSYNEQFF.

The V and J genes are TRBV20-1 and TRBJ2-1, with D unclear. The CDR3 totals 11 residues. With 5 bases removed from V and 5 bases from J, the gap between germline ends came to 7 bases. Germline loops: CDR1 DFQATT, CDR2 SNEGSKA (reference sequence). Here the CDR3 reads CSAPRHNEQFF. CDR3 sequence (DNA): TGCAGTGCTCCTAGACACAATGAGCAGTTCTTC.

The chain is built from TRBV27 and TRBJ1-4; D ambiguous. This CDR3 region has 14 residues. Germline lookup yields CDR1 MNHEY and CDR2 SMNVEV (reference sequence). Deletions cut 3 bases from V and 7 bases from J, with 12 bases between. CDR3: CASSFRHRGEKLFF. For the CDR3, the DNA is TGTGCCAGCAGTTTTAGACACCGGGGTGAAAAACTGTTTTTT.

This chain joins TRBV5-6 and TRBJ1-1; 9 bases align to TRBD1. The CDR3 length is 15 residues. J lost 0 bases, V lost 5 bases, and 5 bases had no gene match. CDR1 and CDR2 from the germline V gene are SGHDT and YYEEEE. The CDR3 DNA is TGTGCCAGCAGGGCACAGGGGGCGGTGAACACTGAAGCTTTCTTT. Amino acid sequence: CASRAQGAVNTEAFF.

V is TRBV16 and J is TRBJ1-1; D possibly corresponds to TRBD1 (5 bases). CDR1 KGHSY and CDR2 FQNENV come from the germline V gene. Between the trimmed V and J ends, which lost 2 bases and 3 bases, there was a span of 16 bases. The CDR3 runs 16 residues. CDR3 protein: CASSQGGPGAYTEAFF. In nucleotides, the CDR3 is TGTGCCAGCAGCCAAGGGGGTCCGGGAGCCTACACTGAAGCTTTCTTT.

V and J are TRBV28 and TRBJ2-1; 8 bases align to TRBD2. The V segment lost 3 bases and the J segment 9 bases; nucleotides outside the gene matches: 4. The CDR3 runs 13 residues. Germline values: CDR1 MDHEN, CDR2 SYDVKM. The CDR3 sequence is CASSFGRASEQFF. As DNA, the CDR3 is TGTGCCAGCAGTTTCGGGAGGGCCTCTGAGCAGTTCTTC.

The V gene is TRBV27, the J gene TRBJ2-5, with D possibly TRBD2 on 6 matching bases. The CDR3 loop spans 12 amino acids. V lost 6 bases and J lost 5, with 10 bases in between. Germline V gene data show CDR1 as MNHEY and CDR2 as SMNVEV (reference sequence). The CDR3 spells CASSPRGETQYF. The CDR3 DNA follows: TGTGCCAGCAGCCCCCGGGGGGAGACCCAGTACTTC.

V usage is TRBV27 and J usage is TRBJ2-1; 9 nucleotides align to TRBD1. The CDR3 has 15 residues. Trimming took 6 bases from V and 4 from J; bases not matched to a gene: 7. CDR1 and CDR2 (germline): MNHEY, SMNVEV (reference sequence). The CDR3 loop reads CASRLQGAFYNEQFF. In nucleotides, the CDR3 is TGTGCCAGCAGATTACAGGGGGCGTTTTACAATGAGCAGTTCTTC.

The chain is built from TRBV18 and TRBJ1-1; no firm D call. The CDR3 has 18 residues. CDR1 and CDR2 from the germline V gene are KGHSH and LQKENI. Trimming took 3 bases from V and 1 from J, leaving 21 bases between them. The chain's CDR3 is CASSPTSARASTNTEAFF. Written as DNA, the CDR3 is TGTGCCAGCTCACCCACGTCGGCGAGGGCATCTACGAACACTGAAGCTTTCTTT. Combining the CDR3 with reference TRBV18 and TRBJ1-1 gives the whole variable domain NAGVMQNPRHLVRRRGQEARLRCSPMKGHSHVYWYRQLPEEGLKFMVYLQKENIIDESGMPKERFSAEFPKEGPSILRIQQVVRGDSAAYFCASSPTSARASTNTEAFFGQGTRLTVV.